This TCR beta chain was recovered during a study of tissue T cells after allogeneic stem cell transplantation. Measured with immunoSEQ multiplex PCR; TCRdb has only the in-frame clones, and not every one. The profile shows around 2,800 clones, approximately 44% of them singletons. In the case of this clone: The genes and germline here are from mouse. The read ends 1 residue before the CDR3 terminus; that terminus is restored from the germline J gene.

Indicated time point: mouse harvest day 14 after allogeneic transplant. The graft held 10^6 splenic CD5+ T cells and 10^7 T-cell-depleted bone marrow cells. The CDR3 runs to 12 residues. Germline loops: CDR1 SNHLY, CDR2 FYNGKV (reference sequence). V was cut by 1 base and J by 6 bases, with 6 bases left in between. The source of this sequence is a female BALB/c mouse given C57BL/6 T cells with graft-versus-host disease after an allogeneic hematopoietic cell transplant. Sequencing was carried out using gut tissue. V gene TRBV3 combines with J gene TRBJ1-1; D ambiguous. The CDR3 here is CASSLVRSEVFF. The part of the CDR3 DNA that was read is TGTGCCAGCAGCTTAGTACGGTCAGAAGTCTTC.